This entry lists 25 T cell receptor beta chains sequenced from one sample in a study of T-cell reconstitution after alpha-beta-depleted transplantation in children. As it was prepared, the TCRbeta library received unique molecular identifiers. TCRdb re-derived calls from the PCR reads in MiXCR, one entry per CDR3 protein. The data contain around 440,000 distinct CDR3 sequences, approximately 10% of them singletons. The sample in question was PBMCs, obtained before TCRalphabeta/CD19-depleted stem cell transplant. The receptors shown here come from a child younger than 10 with inherited bone marrow failure, due to receive a stem cell transplant.

This clonotype was counted many times. The V call is TRBV9, the J call TRBJ1-2, with D possibly matching TRBD1 (5 bases). This CDR3 comprises 13 residues. V was clipped by 3 bases and J by 7 bases, with 13 bases between them. Germline lookup yields CDR1 SGDLS and CDR2 YYNGEE. The CDR3 nucleotides are TGTGCCAGCAGCGGTTCAGGGTTGGCTGGCTACACCTTC. Its protein product is CASSGSGLAGYTF.

This clonotype was recorded at least ten times. The rearrangement uses TRBV12-3 or TRBV12-4 and TRBJ2-5, with D perhaps matching TRBD1 (6 bases). This CDR3 comprises 14 residues. The CDR3 reads CATENETGGETQYF. The CDR3 DNA is TGTGCGACAGAGAATGAGACAGGCGGGGAGACCCAGTACTTC.

About this clonotype: A much bigger clone sits one base away, suggesting this may be a read error. The CDR3 is CASSHWDRELESQYF. In DNA form, the CDR3 reads TGTGCCAGCAGCCATTGGGACAGGGAGTTGGAGAGCCAGTACTTC. The chain uses TRBV14 and TRBJ2-5; 9 positions agree with TRBD1. This CDR3 has 15 residues. Per the germline V gene, CDR1 is SGHDN and CDR2 is FVKESK.

This clonotype appeared many times. The chain joins TRBV4-3 to TRBJ1-2; 7 bases map to TRBD1. Trimming removed 0 bases from V and 7 bases from J; junction bases left unmatched: 17. Germline V gene data show CDR1 as LGHNA and CDR2 as YSLEER. CDR3 size: 18 residues. The chain's CDR3 is CASSQDRATGRFLSGYTF. The DNA of the CDR3 is TGCGCCAGCAGCCAAGATAGGGCGACAGGGCGTTTCCTATCTGGCTACACCTTC.

CDR3 DNA sequence: TGTGCCAGCTCAGCCGTACGGGGGGCTAACTATGGCTACACCTTC. This codes for CASSAVRGANYGYTF. The rearrangement links TRBV18 to TRBJ1-2; a possible D gene is TRBD1 (5 bases). This CDR3 is 15 amino acids long. CDR1 is KGHSH, CDR2 LQKENI, per germline. V shed 5 bases and J shed 0 bases, with 13 bases lying between them.

The gene calls are TRBV2 and TRBJ1-2, with a weak D call TRBD1 (5 bases). The germline CDR1 and CDR2 sequences are SNHLY and FYNNEI. The CDR3 is made up of 13 amino acids. Trimming took off 7 bases at V and 4 bases at J, with 13 bases between the two ends. The CDR3 region is CASKVAGTYGYTF. CDR3 DNA: TGTGCCAGCAAGGTAGCAGGGACCTATGGCTACACCTTC.

The table lists this clonotype with many counts. The chain couples TRBV12-3 or TRBV12-4 to TRBJ2-1; D gene unclear. The V gene lost 1 base and the J gene lost 5 bases, with 9 bases spanning the gap. This CDR3 is 14 amino acids long. CDR3: CASSLVVGNNEQFF. The CDR3 DNA sequence: TGTGCCAGCAGTTTAGTAGTAGGGAACAATGAGCAGTTCTTC.

In this sample, this clonotype turned up many times. The chain employs TRBV6-5 and TRBJ2-5; D remains ambiguous. This CDR3 is 16 amino acids long. V was trimmed by 2 bases and J by 5 bases, leaving 18 bases between them. CDR1 is MNHEY, CDR2 SVGAGI, per germline. The CDR3 region is CASSYDAGRRWETQYF. The CDR3 DNA reads TGTGCCAGCAGTTACGATGCAGGACGCCGATGGGAGACCCAGTACTTC.

This clonotype was detected ten times or more. This chain joins TRBV29-1 and TRBJ2-2, with TRBD1 matching 10 bases. The germline V gene has CDR1 SQVTM and CDR2 ANQGSEA. This CDR3 is built from 14 residues. The V segment lost 6 bases and the J segment 6 bases; nucleotides outside the gene matches: 7. The CDR3 is CSVADRGQAGELFF. DNA for the CDR3: TGCAGCGTCGCTGACAGGGGGCAAGCCGGGGAGCTGTTTTTT.

This clonotype showed up just a few times. This chain uses TRBV9 with TRBJ2-7; TRBD1 aligns across 9 bases. The germline V gene encodes CDR1 SGDLS and CDR2 YYNGEE. Trimming removed 0 bases from V and 2 bases from J; junction bases left unmatched: 3. The CDR3 is made up of 15 amino acids. The CDR3 region is CASSVGGQGTYEQYF. CDR3 sequence (DNA): TGTGCCAGCAGCGTAGGGGGACAGGGCACCTACGAGCAGTACTTC.

This clonotype was detected a few times. V and J are TRBV27 and TRBJ2-7, with 10 bases that match TRBD2. This CDR3 is 15 amino acids long. CDR1 and CDR2 (germline): MNHEY, SMNVEV (reference sequence). V shed 5 bases, J shed 2 bases, and the junction held 6 bases outside the gene matches. The CDR3 nucleotides read TGTGCCAGCAGTCCTAGTACTAGCGGGACCTACGAGCAGTACTTC. This sequence encodes CASSPSTSGTYEQYF.

The chain couples TRBV3-1 to TRBJ2-5, with TRBD2 as a possible D gene (5 bases). The CDR3 length is 14 residues. V was trimmed by 1 base and J by 4 bases, leaving 10 bases between them. Looked up from germline, CDR1 is LGHDT and CDR2 is YNNKEL (reference sequence). CDR3 loop: CASSQGTYGETQYF. The CDR3 nucleotides are TGTGCCAGCAGCCAAGGGACTTACGGAGAGACCCAGTACTTC.

This clonotype was recorded many times. The gene calls are TRBV7-2 and TRBJ1-2; D is ambiguous. Germline lookup yields CDR1 SGHTA and CDR2 FQGNSA. The CDR3 length is 16 residues. Between the trimmed V and J ends, which lost 1 base and 2 bases, there was a span of 14 bases. The CDR3 sequence: CASSLDPRTTNYGYTF. CDR3 in DNA: TGTGCCAGCAGCTTAGATCCGCGGACCACAAACTATGGCTACACCTTC.

This clonotype was detected ten times or more. The rearrangement joins TRBV18 to TRBJ1-3; TRBD1 is a possible D gene (5 bases). Trimming shortened V by 1 base and J by 0 bases, and 7 bases separated the two germline ends. The CDR3 loop spans 15 amino acids. Looked up from germline, CDR1 is KGHSH and CDR2 is LQKENI. The CDR3 DNA sequence: TGTGCCAGCTCACCACAACAGGTCTCTGGAAACACCATATATTTT. Translated, it gives CASSPQQVSGNTIYF.

This clonotype was found many times. The CDR3 here is CATSREGDRANYGYTF. The CDR3 bases are TGTGCCACCAGCAGAGAGGGGGACCGAGCTAACTATGGCTACACCTTC. The V gene is TRBV15, the J gene TRBJ1-2; D possibly corresponds to TRBD1 (5 bases). V lost 0 bases and J lost 0, with 11 bases in between. CDR3 length: 16 amino acids. Germline CDR1 is LNHNV and CDR2 is YYDKDF (reference sequence).

The table lists this clonotype with many counts. The chain uses TRBV3-1 and TRBJ2-7, with D unclear. Trimming shortened V by 6 bases and J by 0 bases, and 3 bases separated the two germline ends. CDR3 length: 11 amino acids. Looked up from germline, CDR1 is LGHDT and CDR2 is YNNKEL (reference sequence). Written as DNA, the CDR3 is TGTGCCAGCAGTGGCTCCTACGAGCAGTACTTC. Its protein product is CASSGSYEQYF.

This clonotype has ten or more counts. The rearrangement links TRBV12-3 or TRBV12-4 to TRBJ2-7; D might be TRBD2 (5 bases). CDR3 length: 14 residues. The V and J ends lost 5 bases and 6 bases respectively, with 17 bases between them. CDR3 protein: CASSLREGTLEQYF. As DNA, the CDR3 is TGTGCCAGCAGTCTACGGGAAGGAACCCTCGAGCAGTACTTC.

This clonotype occurred many times. The gene calls are TRBV4-3 and TRBJ1-6; TRBD1 matches at 7 bases. The V segment lost 3 bases and the J segment 5 bases; nucleotides outside the gene matches: 13. Germline V gives CDR1 LGHNA, CDR2 YSLEER. The CDR3 has 18 residues. CDR3 region: CASSQNHRRDRDNSPLHF. CDR3 DNA sequence: TGCGCCAGCAGCCAGAATCACCGAAGAGACAGGGATAATTCACCCCTCCACTTT.

About this clonotype itself: Its ends do not fully match the called genes, so a read error is possible. V is TRBV11-1 and J is TRBJ2-2; tentatively, D is TRBD2 (6 bases). CDR3 length: 17 amino acids. The V gene's germline CDR1 is SGHAT and CDR2 FQDESV (reference sequence). CDR3 nucleotides: TGTGCCAGCAGCTTAAGTCTAAGCCGGGGTGTCACCGGGGGGCTGTTTTTT. This sequence encodes CASSLSLSRGVTGGLFF.

This clonotype was counted ten times or more. J is TRBJ1-4 and V is TRBV12-3 or TRBV12-4, with 7 bases lining up with TRBD1. After removal of 6 bases from V and 6 bases from J, the junction contained 10 bases not matched to a gene. The CDR3 runs 15 residues. CDR3 in DNA: TGTGCCAGCAGCTATCAGGGGGTTGGGGATGAAAAACTGTTTTTT. Its translation: CASSYQGVGDEKLFF.

At least ten counts were recorded for this clonotype. CDR3 amino acids: CASSQTLSNTGELFF. The CDR3 DNA reads TGCGCCAGCAGCCAAACACTCTCGAACACCGGGGAGCTGTTTTTT. This chain joins TRBV4-1 and TRBJ2-2; D gene uncertain. This CDR3 comprises 15 residues. Trimming took 2 bases from V and 0 from J, leaving 7 bases between them. CDR1 and CDR2 from the germline V gene are MGHRA and YSYEKL.

Only a few counts were recorded for this clonotype. The V and J genes are TRBV20-1 and TRBJ2-7; 7 bases are shared with TRBD1. J lost 4 bases, V lost 4 bases, and 16 bases had no gene match. Looked up from germline, CDR1 is DFQATT and CDR2 is SNEGSKA (reference sequence). CDR3 length equals 16 residues. CDR3: CSATHARGIVVYEQYF. In nucleotides, the CDR3 is TGCAGTGCTACTCACGCCAGGGGGATCGTTGTGTACGAGCAGTACTTC.

At least ten counts were recorded for this clonotype. The chain is built from TRBV5-1 and TRBJ2-7, with a tentative D call TRBD2 (6 bases). CDR1 SGHRS and CDR2 YFSETQ come from the germline V gene. The CDR3 loop spans 16 amino acids. V lost 0 bases and J lost 7, with 20 bases in between. The CDR3: CASSLEGRGRDGEQYF. The CDR3, as DNA: TGCGCCAGCAGCTTGGAAGGTCGCGGGCGGGACGGTGAGCAGTACTTC.

This clonotype was observed many times. The rearrangement joins TRBV12-3 or TRBV12-4 to TRBJ2-1, with D unresolved. Trimming took 3 bases from V and 9 from J, leaving 9 bases between them. CDR3 length equals 12 residues. CDR3 DNA: TGTGCCAGCAGTTTTGCGGAGCGTGAGCAGTTCTTC. As protein: CASSFAEREQFF.

Ten or more counts support this clonotype. In nucleotides, the CDR3 is TGTGCCAGCAGCTTAGACGGGGCCCTAAATGAAAAACTGTTTTTT. It encodes CASSLDGALNEKLFF. The chain carries TRBV7-2 and TRBJ1-4; the D gene is possibly TRBD1 (5 bases). Germline assignment: CDR1 SGHTA and CDR2 FQGNSA. The germline V and J ends were trimmed by 1 base and 5 bases, with 11 bases remaining between them. The CDR3 extends over 15 amino acids. The complete variable domain, with remaining parts taken from reference TRBV7-2 and TRBJ1-4, reads GAGVSQSPSNKVTEKGKDVELRCDPISGHTALYWYRQSLGQGLEFLIYFQGNSAPDKSGLPSDRFSAERTGGSVSTLTIQRTQQEDSAVYLCASSLDGALNEKLFFGSGTQLSVL.